This T cell receptor (beta chain) comes out of a study of blood T cell repertoires in COVID-19. For the study at large: T cells, B-cell-depleted T cells, or PBMCs provided the cDNA or gDNA that served as material.

The CDR3 extends over 18 amino acids. J was trimmed by 4 bases and V by 0 bases; bases with no gene match: 10. Germline values: CDR1 MNHGY, CDR2 SAAAGT. The protocol was immunoSEQ multiplex PCR, while the TCRdb copy is restricted to in-frame clones and leaves out a portion. The sample records 250,000 to 350,000 clones, 80% to 90% being singletons. Enrolled through a virtual design, the participants were between 18 and 89 years of age and came from around 25 US areas. Allocation to cohorts depended on clinical history reported by the participants. The chain combines TRBV6-8 with TRBJ1-5, with 9 bases aligning to TRBD1. Specimen: PBMCs or T cells enriched from blood (not recorded which). The source of this sequence is a young woman who had recovered from COVID-19. The CDR3 DNA reads TGTGCCAGCAGTTACTCGGGGCGGGACAGGGCATCAAATCAGCCCCAGCATTTT. Protein sequence: CASSYSGRDRASNQPQHF.